These 16 T cell receptor beta chains originate from one sample sequenced in a study of T cell responses to AZD1222 COVID-19 vaccine. Method: immunoSEQ multiplex PCR; TCRdb's copy keeps in-frame clones and lacks some. The sample lists about 270,000 clones, 94% occurring once. The sample here was peripheral blood, taken 28 days after the second AZD1222 dose. These receptor sequences come from an adult who received the AZD1222 COVID-19 vaccine.

This sequence joins TRBV2 and TRBJ1-4; 8 bases are shared with TRBD1. Germline V gene sequence: CDR1 SNHLY, CDR2 FYNNEI. The CDR3 sequence is 15 residues long. V dropped 5 bases and J dropped 3; count of bases not matched to a gene: 5. CDR3 sequence (DNA): TGTGCCAGCAGTTCAGGGGGCAGGTCTAATGAAAAACTGTTTTTT. It codes for CASSSGGRSNEKLFF.

The rearrangement joins TRBV10-3 to TRBJ2-3, with 7 bases fitting TRBD2. The V segment lost 2 bases and the J segment 0 bases; nucleotides outside the gene matches: 2. CDR1 and CDR2 from the germline V gene are ENHRY and SYGVKD. The CDR3 consists of 15 residues. The CDR3 DNA sequence: TGTGCCATCAGTGAGGCGGGGGTTAGCACAGATACGCAGTATTTT. Encoded protein: CAISEAGVSTDTQYF.

The chain combines TRBV7-9 with TRBJ1-4; no clear D. The CDR3 totals 14 residues. The V end lost 5 bases, the J end lost 7 bases, and 14 bases lay between the germline ends. Germline assignment: CDR1 SEHNR and CDR2 FQNEAQ (reference sequence). CDR3 sequence: CASSPVAGAEKLFF. CDR3 bases: TGTGCCAGCAGCCCCGTCGCGGGCGCTGAAAAACTGTTTTTT.

This clone was recorded only once. The CDR3 region is CASSSAGIESYF. The CDR3 DNA follows: TGTGCCAGCAGTTCCGCGGGAATAGAATCGTATTTT. The rearrangement links TRBV28 to TRBJ2-3, with D perhaps TRBD2 (6 bases). CDR1 and CDR2 from the germline V gene are MDHEN and SYDVKM. V was cut by 4 bases and J by 14 bases, with 16 bases left in between. The CDR3 contains 12 residues.

The chain uses TRBV7-2 and TRBJ1-3, with 7 bases that match TRBD1. Looked up from germline, CDR1 is SGHTA and CDR2 is FQGNSA. The CDR3 length is 18 residues. The junction had 15 bases not matched to a gene; V was cut back by 5 bases and J by 2 bases. As DNA, the CDR3 is TGTGCCAGCAGCCTTCCCCGGGGACAGCCGTCAACTGGAAACACCATATATTTT. This codes for CASSLPRGQPSTGNTIYF.

The genes are TRBV11-2 and TRBJ1-3; 7 bases are a match to TRBD1. Germline CDR1 and CDR2: SGHAT and FQNNGV. Losses at the gene ends were 4 bases for V and 0 bases for J; bases not matched to a gene: 9. The CDR3 covers 17 residues. The CDR3 DNA is TGTGCCAGCAGCTCAAACAGGGGCCCGAACTCTGGAAACACCATATATTTT. Amino acid sequence: CASSSNRGPNSGNTIYF. Drawing the rest from reference TRBV11-2 and TRBJ1-3, the complete variable domain is EAGVAQSPRYKIIEKRQSVAFWCNPISGHATLYWYQQILGQGPKLLIQFQNNGVVDDSQLPKDRFSAERLKGVDSTLKIQPAKLEDSAVYLCASSSNRGPNSGNTIYFGEGSWLTVV.

This chain joins TRBV4-1 and TRBJ2-3; 12 bases agree with TRBD2. V lost 4 bases to trimming and J lost 2 bases; unmatched junction nucleotides: 7. The CDR3 covers 17 residues. Germline CDR1 MGHRA, CDR2 YSYEKL. Here the CDR3 reads CASSPGTSGRFTDTQYF. The CDR3 bases are TGCGCCAGCAGCCCAGGGACTAGCGGGCGATTCACAGATACGCAGTATTTT.

The genes are TRBV11-3 and TRBJ1-1, with TRBD1 as a possible D gene (5 bases). Per germline, CDR1 SGHNT and CDR2 YENEEA. The CDR3 spans 13 residues. V was trimmed by 4 bases and J by 3 bases, leaving 9 bases between them. This CDR3 is CASSSQGDTEAFF. In nucleotides, the CDR3 is TGTGCCAGCAGCTCTCAGGGTGACACTGAAGCTTTCTTT. The variable domain in full, with the rest retrieved from reference TRBV11-3 and TRBJ1-1, is EAGVVQSPRYKIIEKKQPVAFWCNPISGHNTLYWYLQNLGQGPELLIRYENEEAVDDSQLPKDRFSAERLKGVDSTLKIQPAELGDSAVYLCASSSQGDTEAFFGQGTRLTVV.

This chain joins TRBV2 and TRBJ2-3, with D possibly being TRBD2 (5 bases). The V end was cut by 5 bases, the J end by 7 bases, with 10 bases between. The germline gives CDR1 SNHLY, CDR2 FYNNEI. This CDR3 is built from 12 residues. The CDR3 DNA follows: TGTGCCAGCAGTTCGGACTCAAATACGCAGTATTTT. Protein product: CASSSDSNTQYF.

The sample holds one count of this clone. The V and J genes are TRBV7-8 and TRBJ1-6; D not certain. The CDR3 sequence is 14 residues long. Germline-derived CDR1 and CDR2 are SGHVS and FQNEAQ. Trimming took 3 bases from V and 5 from J, leaving 8 bases between them. The DNA of the CDR3 is TGTGCCAGCAGCTTTGAGGCCAATAATTCACCCCTCCACTTT. It translates to CASSFEANNSPLHF.

The chain links TRBV6-6 to TRBJ2-2; possible D gene TRBD2, 6 bases. In germline, CDR1 is MNHNY, CDR2 SVGAGI (reference sequence). This CDR3 region has 15 residues. The V end lost 6 bases, the J end lost 0 bases, and 11 bases lay between the germline ends. The CDR3 coding sequence is TGTGCCAGCAGCTCCGGGACTGCGAACACCGGGGAGCTGTTTTTT. This sequence encodes CASSSGTANTGELFF.

The gene calls are TRBV20-1 and TRBJ2-7, with D unclear. The CDR3 consists of 11 residues. The V gene lost 2 bases and the J gene lost 5 bases, with 7 bases spanning the gap. Germline V CDR1 and CDR2: DFQATT, SNEGSKA (reference sequence). The CDR3 loop is CSARLGNEQYF. The CDR3 DNA reads TGCAGTGCTAGATTAGGGAACGAGCAGTACTTC.

V usage is TRBV10-3 and J usage is TRBJ1-6; 11 nucleotides agree with TRBD1. CDR3 size: 15 residues. The junction had 1 base not matched to a gene; V was cut back by 2 bases and J by 7 bases. Germline CDR1 and CDR2: ENHRY and SYGVKD. The CDR3 is CAISEGTGGNSPLHF. The CDR3 DNA reads as TGTGCCATCAGTGAGGGGACAGGGGGGAATTCACCCCTCCACTTT.

The chain employs TRBV28 and TRBJ2-3, with TRBD1 as a possible D gene (5 bases). CDR1 is MDHEN, CDR2 SYDVKM, per germline. The CDR3 sequence is 12 residues long. V was trimmed by 3 bases and J by 10 bases, leaving 11 bases between them. CDR3 sequence reads: CASSFVGVSQYF. The CDR3 nucleotides are TGTGCCAGCAGTTTTGTAGGGGTTTCGCAGTATTTT.

This clone was seen just once. V and J are TRBV28 and TRBJ1-6; D is unclear. Trimming stripped 6 bases from V and 9 bases from J, with 12 bases between. Germline CDR1 is MDHEN and CDR2 is SYDVKM. CDR3 length equals 13 residues. DNA for the CDR3: TGTGCCAGCAGGGCTTTGGTTGCTTCACCCCTCCACTTT. Encoded protein: CASRALVASPLHF.

This clone was seen once. The V gene is TRBV6-8, the J gene TRBJ2-3; D not certain. CDR1 MNHGY and CDR2 SAAAGT come from the germline V gene. This CDR3 is 14 amino acids long. Trimming cost V 9 bases and J 1 base, with 14 bases left between them. The CDR3 DNA reads TGTGCCAGAACCCCGGGCCGACGCACAGATACGCAGTATTTT. The encoded protein is CARTPGRRTDTQYF.